The following is a T cell receptor beta chain sequence with its context. Its specific antigen is unknown. No quality values exist for individual bases; no much larger clone is one base distant. The library was made by the immunoSEQ multiplex PCR assay. For the multiplex PCR, a mixture combining 60 forward primers for TCR Vbeta segments and 13 reverse primers for TCR Jbeta segments was used. The CDR3 region of rearranged TCR beta genes was amplified from genomic DNA by a multiplex PCR assay. The Illumina HiSeq System was used to sequence the amplified TCR beta libraries as 87-base-pair reads. Per the authors' processing: A later analysis tallied about 77 million unique TCR beta chains across the 610 or so repertoires, and around 9.9 million of those chains were shared by two or more donors. Raw reads were error-corrected and collapsed into unique sequences with a nearest-neighbor algorithm that merged closely related sequences to remove PCR and sequencing errors. V, D and J gene segments were assigned by aligning CDR3 sequences to IMGT reference sequences. For a sequence to be retained, a match of at least six nucleotides was required to both a V gene segment and a J gene segment. Rearrangements were classified as productive when the CDR3 lacked stop codons and remained in frame with V and J, and all other rearrangements were classified as non-productive. CDR3 was defined by IMGT convention, running from the second conserved V-encoded cysteine to the conserved J-encoded phenylalanine. The earlier analysis of approximately 500 of the donors excluded sequences that lacked an unambiguous match to a single V gene segment. In an earlier analysis of approximately 590 of the donors, a V segment was called functional when productive rearrangements were above 56.7%, and segregating when the standard deviation between donors exceeded 5%. A statistical classification framework was built for diagnosing cytomegalovirus status from the catalog of TCR beta chain sequences. V and J gene assignment, in a later analysis, came from comparing TCR nucleotide sequences with IMGT/GENE-DB human TR gene sequences. The TCRdist pipeline was used in a later analysis to assign CDR3 sequences and most-parsimonious VDJ recombination scenarios. In a later analysis, each TCR beta chain was defined by its CDR3 amino acid sequence together with its V-gene family, and reads lacking a unique V-gene family were excluded. In a later analysis, nearly 600 highly shared, low-generation-probability nucleotide sequences were removed to address suspected cross-contamination and a sequencing artifact. In a later analysis, a clonal expansion index for each public chain was calculated from normalized within-repertoire ranks of inferred template counts. In a later analysis, generation probabilities were computed with a VDJ recombination model fitted to out-of-frame rearrangements, and the resulting probabilities were checked against IGoR. In a later analysis, TCR-TCR, TCR-HLA and TCR-CMV co-occurrence was scored with hypergeometric tests, and a repertoire-size bias correction was applied to TCR pairs. False discovery rates were estimated in a later analysis by permuting HLA or CMV assignments 20 times. A later analysis grouped co-occurring TCRs with DBSCAN, adding TCRdist sequence similarity when clustering within HLA-allele-positive subsets. Repertoires with fewer than 30,000 or more than 120,000 public chains were left out of co-occurrence clustering, as were about five repertoires with anomalous nucleotide sharing. As stored in TCRdb, this immuneACCESS dataset retains in-frame rearrangements with V and J assigned. A fraction of the clones does not appear; measured against another copy, unresolved V genes explain less than half of the discrepancy, and the remainder lacks a known reason. V and J calls and clone size are as listed in that table; D and trimming were resolved from the DNA. The sample table contains about 61,000 clones; only one count was recorded for around 87% of them. The ten top clones hold about 1.5% of the sample.

This specimen comes from a study of cytomegalovirus exposure and HLA in healthy donors (dated by TCRdb to 2015 to 2018). A note on the overall study: An earlier analysis of some 600 of the donors reported approximately 280 Gb of sequence data and some 110 million unique TCR beta sequences obtained from some 200 million T cells. An early release covering approximately 600 HLA-typed donors comprised about 300 gigabases of sequencing data and roughly 86 million unique TCR sequences. The genetic ancestry cluster associated with self-reported Caucasian donors included over 80% of the roughly 400 genotyped donors. The aim of the study was to test whether cataloging public T cell receptors could identify signatures of past pathogen exposure. The T cell repertoires of 666 subjects were profiled by immunosequencing and related to cytomegalovirus serostatus. A separate validation cohort of roughly 130 different subjects was used in addition to the approximately 700-subject first cohort. The study combined high-throughput TCR immunosequencing, statistical association of individual TCRs with disease status, and machine learning to predict cytomegalovirus infection status. A later analysis re-analyzed previously published TCR beta repertoires from about 600 donors and added high-resolution HLA genotyping to study TCR occurrence patterns. Rather than drawing on any new phenotypic data, the later analysis identified candidate immune exposures from TCR beta sequences and the way those sequences occurred across donors. In an earlier analysis of 500 to 650 of the donors, high-throughput TCR beta sequencing was used to judge whether each TCR beta V gene segment behaved as functional or pseudogenic. Donor age, sex, ethnicity and CMV serostatus were compiled alongside the repertoire data. In a later genetic analysis, genome-wide SNP genotypes for about 55% of the roughly 670 donors were used, and that subset was treated as a discovery cohort. All discovery cohort repertoires had been generated on a single sequencing platform. HLA typing included class I and class II loci at four-digit resolution. Typing coverage varied by locus: about 620-630 donors for A, B, C, DRB1 and DQB1; under 550 for DQA1; around 610 for DPA1; 400 to 480 for DPB1. Five DR-DQ haplotypes were treated as single units for association and clustering because of strong linkage in the cohort. Across 398 genotyped donors of the cohort, an average of approximately 220,000 unique TCR beta nucleotide sequences per donor were sequenced, and roughly 17% of those sequences were non-productive. Findings and caveats that apply to the study as a whole: For the cohort, immune exposure information was limited to CMV serostatus. When HLA alleles, especially DR and DQ, strongly co-occurred, TCR associations were difficult to assign to individual alleles. In an earlier analysis of fewer than 750 of the donors, most TCR beta V segments were observed in productive rearrangements about 90% or about 30% of the time, broadly matching IMGT annotations. In vitro tests confirmed that three of the cytomegalovirus-associated TCR beta chains recognize cytomegalovirus antigens. A further reported finding was that TCR beta sequences accurately predicted the HLA-A and HLA-B alleles for most subjects in the first cohort. Several of the top co-occurrence clusters appeared to be linked to parvovirus B19, influenza, CMV and Epstein-Barr virus, according to a later analysis. In a later genetic analysis, fewer N-insertions in productive TCRs were reported among donors in an Asian-associated ancestry cluster than the approximately 710-donor mean. The study listed 150 to 200 TCR beta chains as associated with cytomegalovirus. While some public TCRs were present in many individuals, most TCR sequences turned up only very rarely across donors. V-gene and J-gene trimming of TCR beta chains was associated with a missense DCLRE1C variant in a later genetic analysis, and the association was replicated in an independent cohort. In this cohort, only TCR beta chains were sequenced, and detectable features were limited by the absence of alpha or paired-chain data. According to a later analysis, TCR association rates differed among HLA loci, with DRB1 alleles showing the most associated TCRs and HLA-C alleles showing the fewest. The authors suggested that the approach could potentially be generalized to other disease states and immunological phenotypes. The earlier analysis of 450 to 700 of the donors excluded 15 to 20 rarely observed V segments, including chromosome 9 orphons, because counts were too low. Sequencing depth was assumed to be roughly uniform across donors in the presence/absence analyses, though that assumption may not hold. In a later analysis, some 17,000 TCR beta sequences were associated with specific HLA alleles at a false discovery rate of 0.05. Because some donors lacked HLA typing at each locus, the association tests relied only on the typed subset. According to a later analysis, most CMV-associated TCR beta chains appeared to be HLA-restricted, and the HLA associations seemed to be driven largely by CMV exposure. Because the 87-base-pair reads could not distinguish some IMGT-functional V segments, including TRBV6-2 and TRBV6-3, those segments were excluded. The classifier was reported to diagnose cytomegalovirus status with high specificity and sensitivity in both the original cohort and the validation cohort. Linkage disequilibrium might explain the correlated functional status among segregating V segments, but an unknown experimental factor could not be ruled out. Compared with equally common non-associated chains, HLA-associated TCR beta chains in a later analysis were more clonally expanded and had lower generation probabilities. A cluster of highly shared sequence variants was judged likely to be a technical artifact of the sequencing pipeline.

The cohort was made up of 650 to 700 healthy bone marrow donors. At the time of sampling, every cohort member was nominally healthy, though immune exposures that went unrecorded were likely present. The donor was CMV seronegative and belonged to the group of around 400 seronegative cohort members. A peripheral blood sample was collected from each donor, and TCR beta sequencing was performed on peripheral blood mononuclear cells. Genomic DNA was extracted from the blood cell samples with the Qiagen DNeasy Blood Extraction Kit. V is reduced by 4 bases and J by 7 bases, leaving a spacing of 4 bases between them. The germline V gene (reference sequence) sets CDR1 to MNHEY and CDR2 to SMNVEV. Including the terminal cysteine and phenylalanine, the CDR3 comprises 11 residues. The only DNA kept is the CDR3, 33 bases in frame from the first base.

Rearrangement joined TRBV27 to TRBJ1-4, with the D gene not clear enough to name. The TCR sequence derives from a man aged 18 to 29 in good health and CMV-seronegative. The specimen sequenced was PBMCs. CDR3 reads: CASSYREKLFF. The DNA sequence follows: TGTGCCAGCAGTTATCGTGAAAAACTGTTTTTT. Outside the CDR3, residues come from the reference TRBV27 and TRBJ1-4 proteins, so the full variable domain is: EAQVTQNPRYLITVTGKKLTVTCSQNMNHEYMSWYRQDPGLGLRQIYYSMNVEVTDKGDVPEGYKVSRKEKRNFPLILESPSPNQTSLYFCASSYREKLFFGSGTQLSVL.